Detailed here is one T cell receptor (beta chain). Original handling: Scientists estimated how many nucleated cells there were by amplifying reference gene primers. Clones were read by immunoSEQ multiplex PCR, and TCRdb kept only the in-frame ones, dropping some. The DNA was the basis for D and trimming; V, J and clone size are from that table. The sample shows 110,000 or so clones, around 85% of them seen only once. The sample is drawn from a study of blood T cell repertoires in COVID-19. Turning to the study itself: The study drew acute and convalescent COVID-19 samples from the United States, Italy and Spain.

The V and J ends lost 5 bases and 0 bases, in that order; junction bases with no gene match: 13. The CDR3 is made up of 18 amino acids. The germline CDR1 and CDR2 sequences are SGHRS and YFSETQ. The sample consisted of peripheral blood. The receptor was derived from a man in his fifties with acute or convalescent COVID-19. The chain is built from TRBV5-1 and TRBJ1-4; 7 nucleotides agree with TRBD1. The CDR3, as DNA: TGCGCCAGCAGTCAGGCGGGACAGTCATTTGCAACTAATGAAAAACTGTTTTTT. Translating it yields CASSQAGQSFATNEKLFF.